One and the same sample provided the 6 T cell receptor beta chains below, sequenced in a study of cytomegalovirus exposure and HLA in healthy donors. Amplification used 60 Vbeta primers and 13 Jbeta primers. Clones were read by immunoSEQ multiplex PCR, and TCRdb kept only the in-frame ones, dropping some. This sample has tens of thousands of clones, with roughly 82% found just once. Sequenced: PBMCs. The receptors stem from a woman under 30 in good health and CMV-seropositive.

This chain links TRBV4-1 with TRBJ2-3, with D maybe TRBD1 (6 bases). Trimming shortened V by 5 bases and J by 3 bases, and 24 bases separated the two germline ends. CDR3 length: 18 residues. CDR1 and CDR2 (germline): MGHRA, YSYEKL. CDR3: CASSIRDTRPSGTDTQYF. CDR3 sequence (DNA): TGCGCCAGCAGCATCCGGGACACCCGACCGAGTGGGACAGATACGCAGTATTTT.

This chain links TRBV19 with TRBJ2-1, with D possibly TRBD1 on 5 matching bases. V lost 4 bases to trimming and J lost 4 bases, with 11 bases between them. CDR3 length: 14 amino acids. CDR1 and CDR2 (germline): LNHDA, SQIVND (reference sequence). As DNA, the CDR3 is TGTGCCAGTAGTACTATGGGGCTGTACAATGAGCAGTTCTTC. It specifies CASSTMGLYNEQFF.

The chain carries TRBV18 and TRBJ1-1; the D gene is possibly TRBD1 (5 bases). This CDR3 region has 13 residues. V shed 5 bases and J shed 1 base, with 8 bases lying between them. Germline V gene lookup returns CDR1 KGHSH and CDR2 LQKENI. The CDR3 loop is CASSSTGNTEAFF. In nucleotides, the CDR3 is TGTGCCAGCTCATCTACAGGGAACACTGAAGCTTTCTTT.

The V gene is TRBV29-1, the J gene TRBJ2-1; 7 nucleotides align to TRBD2. The CDR3 runs to 17 residues. Germline CDR1 SQVTM, CDR2 ANQGSEA. Germline trimming cut 3 bases from V and 6 bases from J; bases unmatched to any gene: 17. DNA for the CDR3: TGCAGCGTTGACTATCCTCTGGGAGCGGGGAGAGGCAATGAGCAGTTCTTC. Protein sequence: CSVDYPLGAGRGNEQFF.

The chain joins TRBV18 to TRBJ2-7, with TRBD1 identical over 7 bases. Losses at the gene ends were 3 bases for V and 2 bases for J; bases not matched to a gene: 7. This CDR3 is built from 15 residues. CDR1 KGHSH and CDR2 LQKENI come from the germline V gene. CDR3 in amino acids: CASSPTRTGAYEQYF. The CDR3, as DNA: TGTGCCAGCTCACCGACCCGGACAGGAGCCTACGAGCAGTACTTC.

This sequence joins TRBV7-8 and TRBJ2-5; 9 bases map to TRBD1. Trimming cost V 5 bases and J 7 bases; bases outside gene matches: 8. CDR3 length equals 14 residues. The germline gives CDR1 SGHVS, CDR2 FQNEAQ. CDR3 region: CASSPDRGRGTQYF. The CDR3 bases are TGTGCCAGCAGCCCGGACAGGGGACGGGGGACCCAGTACTTC.